This T cell receptor (beta chain) was observed in a study of brain T cells in children with intractable seizures. The time point: blood from clinic visit 5 months post-surgery; TSC patient then seizure free. Germline CDR1 reads LNHDA; CDR2 reads SQIVND (reference sequence). V lost 6 bases and J lost 7, with 18 bases in between. The CDR3 has 14 amino acids. Study results and caveats: Viral specificity was inferred only from CDR3 similarity; HCMV serostatus was unknown.

This clone was recorded once. Its target is not known. The data were produced by immunoSEQ multiplex PCR, yet TCRdb's version contains in-frame clones alone and is incomplete. The data show under 400,000 clones, with over 90% seen just once and 5.5% to 6% held by the top ten. The sequencing here drew on peripheral blood, taken roughly 5 months after surgery. The receptor's source is a boy in the first two years of life with tuberous sclerosis and intractable seizures. The chain carries TRBV19 and TRBJ2-5; D call uncertain. CDR3 nucleotides: TGTGCCAGTAGGGTGGACCTCCTTTCGGGGACCCAGTACTTC. It yields the protein CASRVDLLSGTQYF. Full variable domain (remainder filled in from reference TRBV19 and TRBJ2-5): DGGITQSPKYLFRKEGQNVTLSCEQNLNHDAMYWYRQDPGQGLRLIYYSQIVNDFQKGDIAEGYSVSREKKESFPLTVTSAQKNPTAFYLCASRVDLLSGTQYFGPGTRLLVL.